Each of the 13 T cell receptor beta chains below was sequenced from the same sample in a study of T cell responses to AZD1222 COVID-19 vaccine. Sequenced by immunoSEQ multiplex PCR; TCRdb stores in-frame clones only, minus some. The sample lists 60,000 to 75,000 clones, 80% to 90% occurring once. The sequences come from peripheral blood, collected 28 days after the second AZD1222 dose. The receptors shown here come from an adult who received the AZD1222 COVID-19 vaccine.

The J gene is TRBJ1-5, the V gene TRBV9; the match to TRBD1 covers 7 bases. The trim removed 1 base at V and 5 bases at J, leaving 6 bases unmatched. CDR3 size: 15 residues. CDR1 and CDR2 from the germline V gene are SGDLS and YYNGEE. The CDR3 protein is CASSVRDRLDQPQHF. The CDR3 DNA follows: TGTGCCAGCAGCGTAAGGGACAGATTAGATCAGCCCCAGCATTTT.

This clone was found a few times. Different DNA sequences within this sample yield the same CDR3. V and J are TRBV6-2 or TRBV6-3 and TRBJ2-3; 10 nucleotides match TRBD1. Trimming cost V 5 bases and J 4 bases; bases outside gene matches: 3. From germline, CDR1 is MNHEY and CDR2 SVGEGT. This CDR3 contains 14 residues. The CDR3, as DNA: TGTGCCAGCAGTCATGGACAGGGGGCAGATACGCAGTATTTT. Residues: CASSHGQGADTQYF.

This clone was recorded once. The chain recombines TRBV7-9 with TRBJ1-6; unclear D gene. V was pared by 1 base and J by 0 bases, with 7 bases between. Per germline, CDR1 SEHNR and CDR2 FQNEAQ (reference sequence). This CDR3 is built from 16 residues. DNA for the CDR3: TGTGCCAGCAGCTTAGACACATTCTCCTATAATTCACCCCTCCACTTT. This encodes CASSLDTFSYNSPLHF.

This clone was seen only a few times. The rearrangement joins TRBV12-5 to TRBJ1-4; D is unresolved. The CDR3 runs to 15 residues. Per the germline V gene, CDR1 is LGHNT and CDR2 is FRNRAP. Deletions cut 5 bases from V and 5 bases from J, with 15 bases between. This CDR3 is CASGPPVTENEKLFF. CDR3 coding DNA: TGTGCTAGTGGTCCCCCTGTAACGGAGAATGAAAAACTGTTTTTT.

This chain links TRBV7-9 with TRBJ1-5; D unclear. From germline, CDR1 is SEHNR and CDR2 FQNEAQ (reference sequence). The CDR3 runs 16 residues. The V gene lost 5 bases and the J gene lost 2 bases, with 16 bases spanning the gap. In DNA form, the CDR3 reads TGTGCCAGCAGCGCTGGGAGTGGGTTGGGCAATCAGCCCCAGCATTTT. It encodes CASSAGSGLGNQPQHF.

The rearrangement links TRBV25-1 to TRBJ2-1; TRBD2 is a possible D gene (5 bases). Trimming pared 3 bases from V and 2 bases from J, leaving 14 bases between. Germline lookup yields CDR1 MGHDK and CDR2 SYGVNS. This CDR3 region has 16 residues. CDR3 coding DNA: TGTGCCAGCAGTGAGCCCGGACCCGGGACCTACAATGAGCAGTTCTTC. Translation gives CASSEPGPGTYNEQFF.

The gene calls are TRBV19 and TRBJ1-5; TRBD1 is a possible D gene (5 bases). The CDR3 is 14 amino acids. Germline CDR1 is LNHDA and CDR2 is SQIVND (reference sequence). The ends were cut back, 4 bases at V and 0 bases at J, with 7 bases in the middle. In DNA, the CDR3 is TGTGCCAGTAGTAGACAGCCTAGCAATCAGCCCCAGCATTTT. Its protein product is CASSRQPSNQPQHF.

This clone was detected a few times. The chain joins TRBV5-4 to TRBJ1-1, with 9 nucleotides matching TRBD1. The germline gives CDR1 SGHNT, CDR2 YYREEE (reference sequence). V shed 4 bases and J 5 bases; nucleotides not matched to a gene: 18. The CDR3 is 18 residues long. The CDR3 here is CASSAGTGSIWSRTEAFF. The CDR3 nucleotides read TGTGCCAGCAGCGCCGGGACAGGGTCCATTTGGTCGAGGACTGAAGCTTTCTTT.

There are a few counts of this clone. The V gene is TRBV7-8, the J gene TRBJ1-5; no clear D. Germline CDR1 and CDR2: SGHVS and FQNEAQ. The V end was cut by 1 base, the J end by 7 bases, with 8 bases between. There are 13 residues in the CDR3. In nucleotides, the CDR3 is TGTGCCAGCAGCTTAGTGGAGGGCCAGCCCCAGCATTTT. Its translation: CASSLVEGQPQHF.

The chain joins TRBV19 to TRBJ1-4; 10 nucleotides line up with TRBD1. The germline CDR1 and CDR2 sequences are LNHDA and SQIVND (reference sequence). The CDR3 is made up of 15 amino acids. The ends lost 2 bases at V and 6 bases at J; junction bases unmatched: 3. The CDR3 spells CASSILGTGDEKLFF. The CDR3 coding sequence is TGTGCCAGTAGTATACTGGGGACAGGGGATGAAAAACTGTTTTTT.

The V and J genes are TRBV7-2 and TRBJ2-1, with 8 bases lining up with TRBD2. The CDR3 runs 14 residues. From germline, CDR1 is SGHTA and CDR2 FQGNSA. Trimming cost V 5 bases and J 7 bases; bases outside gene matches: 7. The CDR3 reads CASSQRGGGNEQFF. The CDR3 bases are TGTGCCAGCAGCCAGAGGGGCGGGGGGAATGAGCAGTTCTTC.

CDR3 region: CASSEPRAGNTIYF. The CDR3 coding sequence is TGTGCCAGCAGTGAACCCAGGGCTGGAAACACCATATATTTT. The chain is built from TRBV2 and TRBJ1-3, with D possibly TRBD1 on 5 matching bases. The CDR3 covers 14 residues. Trimming took off 2 bases at V and 2 bases at J, with 7 bases between the two ends. CDR1 is SNHLY and CDR2 is FYNNEI in the germline V gene.

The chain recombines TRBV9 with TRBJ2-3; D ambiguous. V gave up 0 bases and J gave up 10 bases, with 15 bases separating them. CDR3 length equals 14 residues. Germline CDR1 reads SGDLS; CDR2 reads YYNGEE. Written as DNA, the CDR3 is TGTGCCAGCAGCGTAGAGGTAGTCCCGGCGGCGCAGTATTTT. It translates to CASSVEVVPAAQYF.